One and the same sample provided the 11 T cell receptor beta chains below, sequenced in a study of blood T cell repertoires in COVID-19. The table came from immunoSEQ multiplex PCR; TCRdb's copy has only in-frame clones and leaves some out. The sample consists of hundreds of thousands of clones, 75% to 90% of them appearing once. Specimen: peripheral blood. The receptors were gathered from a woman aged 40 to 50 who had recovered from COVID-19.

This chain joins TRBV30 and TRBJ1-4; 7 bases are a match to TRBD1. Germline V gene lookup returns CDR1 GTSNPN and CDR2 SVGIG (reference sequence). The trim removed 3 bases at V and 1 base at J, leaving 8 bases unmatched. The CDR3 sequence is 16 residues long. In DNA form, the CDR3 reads TGTGCCTGGAGCCCAATCCAGGGGGAAACTAATGAAAAACTGTTTTTT. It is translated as CAWSPIQGETNEKLFF.

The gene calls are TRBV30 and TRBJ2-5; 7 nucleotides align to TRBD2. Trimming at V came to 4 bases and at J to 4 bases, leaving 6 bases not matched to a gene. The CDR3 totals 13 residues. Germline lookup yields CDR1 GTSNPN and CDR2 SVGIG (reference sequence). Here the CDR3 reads CAWTSTSSETQYF. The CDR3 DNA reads TGTGCCTGGACCTCGACTAGCTCAGAGACCCAGTACTTC.

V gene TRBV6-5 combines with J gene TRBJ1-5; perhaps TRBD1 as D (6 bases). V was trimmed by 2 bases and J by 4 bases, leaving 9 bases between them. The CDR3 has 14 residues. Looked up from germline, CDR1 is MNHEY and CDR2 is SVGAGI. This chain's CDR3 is CASSYDRTNQPQHF. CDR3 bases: TGTGCCAGCAGTTACGACAGGACTAATCAGCCCCAGCATTTT.

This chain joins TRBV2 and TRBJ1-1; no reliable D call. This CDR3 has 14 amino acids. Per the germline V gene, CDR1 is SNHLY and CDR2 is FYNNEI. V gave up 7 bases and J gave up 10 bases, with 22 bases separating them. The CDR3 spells CASIPPGRGRGAFF. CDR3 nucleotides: TGTGCCAGCATACCACCTGGGCGAGGACGGGGAGCTTTCTTT.

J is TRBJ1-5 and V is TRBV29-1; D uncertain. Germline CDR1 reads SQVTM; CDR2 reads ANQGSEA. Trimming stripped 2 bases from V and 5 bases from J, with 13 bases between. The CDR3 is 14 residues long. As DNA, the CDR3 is TGCAGCGTTGAATTAGCGGGCCCCGATCAGCCCCAGCATTTT. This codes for CSVELAGPDQPQHF.

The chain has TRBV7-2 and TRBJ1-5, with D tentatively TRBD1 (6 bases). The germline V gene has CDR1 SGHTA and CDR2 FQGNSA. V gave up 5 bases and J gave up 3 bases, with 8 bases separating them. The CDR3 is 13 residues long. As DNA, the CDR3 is TGTGCCAGCAGCGGGGACATCAATCAGCCCCAGCATTTT. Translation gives CASSGDINQPQHF.

CDR3 region: CASRPHGEADTEAFF. The CDR3 DNA follows: TGTGCCAGTAGGCCCCATGGGGAGGCGGACACTGAAGCTTTCTTT. V is TRBV19 and J is TRBJ1-1; D remains ambiguous. The germline gives CDR1 LNHDA, CDR2 SQIVND (reference sequence). V dropped 6 bases and J dropped 3 bases, with 17 bases sitting between them. The CDR3 runs to 15 residues.

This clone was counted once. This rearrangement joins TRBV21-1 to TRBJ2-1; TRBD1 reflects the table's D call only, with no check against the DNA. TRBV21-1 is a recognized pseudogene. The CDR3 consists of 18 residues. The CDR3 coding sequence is TGTGCCAGCAGCAAAGAAGGGCCAGGACAAGGGTTCTACAATGAGCAGTTCTTC. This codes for CASSKEGPGQGFYNEQFF.

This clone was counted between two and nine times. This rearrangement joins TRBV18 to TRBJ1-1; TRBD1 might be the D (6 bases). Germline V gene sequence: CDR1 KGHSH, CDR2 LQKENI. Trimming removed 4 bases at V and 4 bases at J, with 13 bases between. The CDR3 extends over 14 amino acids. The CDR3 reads CASSRDRWATEAFF. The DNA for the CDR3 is TGTGCCAGCTCACGAGACAGGTGGGCCACTGAAGCTTTCTTT.

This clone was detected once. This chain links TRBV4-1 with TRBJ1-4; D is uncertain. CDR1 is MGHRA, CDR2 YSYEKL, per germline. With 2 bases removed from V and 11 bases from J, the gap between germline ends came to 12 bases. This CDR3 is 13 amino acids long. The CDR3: CASSQSLYGKLFF. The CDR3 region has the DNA TGCGCCAGCAGCCAAAGTTTGTACGGGAAACTGTTTTTT.

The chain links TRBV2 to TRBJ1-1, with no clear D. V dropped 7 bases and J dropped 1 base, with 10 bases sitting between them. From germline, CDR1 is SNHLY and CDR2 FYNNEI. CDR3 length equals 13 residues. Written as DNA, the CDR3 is TGTGCCAGCAAGAGACACCCGAACACTGAAGCTTTCTTT. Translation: CASKRHPNTEAFF. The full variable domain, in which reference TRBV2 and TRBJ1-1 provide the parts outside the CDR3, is EPEVTQTPSHQVTQMGQEVILRCVPISNHLYFYWYRQILGQKVEFLVSFYNNEISEKSEIFDDQFSVERPDGSNFTLKIRSTKLEDSAMYFCASKRHPNTEAFFGQGTRLTVV.